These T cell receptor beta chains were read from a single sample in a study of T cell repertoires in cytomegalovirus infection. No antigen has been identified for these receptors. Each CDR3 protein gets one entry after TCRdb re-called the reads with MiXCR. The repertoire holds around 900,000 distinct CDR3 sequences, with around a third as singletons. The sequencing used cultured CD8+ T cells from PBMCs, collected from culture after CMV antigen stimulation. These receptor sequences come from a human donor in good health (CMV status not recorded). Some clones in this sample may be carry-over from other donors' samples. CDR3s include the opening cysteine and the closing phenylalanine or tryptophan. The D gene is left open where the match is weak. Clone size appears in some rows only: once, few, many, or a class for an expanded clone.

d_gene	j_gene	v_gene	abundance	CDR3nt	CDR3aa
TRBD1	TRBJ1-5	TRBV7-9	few	TGTGCCAGCAGCCACTCGACAGGGGCCGATCAGCCCCAGCATTTT	CASSHSTGADQPQHF
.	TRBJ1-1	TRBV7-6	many	TGTGCCAGCAGCTTAGGGTCAGGGTGGGGGCGGAACACTGAAGCTTTCTTT	CASSLGSGWGRNTEAFF
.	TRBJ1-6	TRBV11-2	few	TGTGCCAGCAGCCCCGGACGCACGCCTAGGCCCCACTTT	CASSPGRTPRPHF
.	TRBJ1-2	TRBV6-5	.	TGTGCCAGCAGTTACTCCGGCAGTCCTACCTATGGCTACACCTTC	CASSYSGSPTYGYTF
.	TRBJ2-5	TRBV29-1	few	TGCAGCGTTGTTGGGGACTCCCAAGAGACCCAGTACTTC	CSVVGDSQETQYF
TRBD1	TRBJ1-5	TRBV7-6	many	TGTGCCAGCAGCTTAGCCCGCAGGGGGGAAAAGGATCAGCCCCAGCATTTT	CASSLARRGEKDQPQHF
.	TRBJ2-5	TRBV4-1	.	TGCGCCAGCAGCCCCTTTACAGGCCAAGAGACCCAGTACTTC	CASSPFTGQETQYF
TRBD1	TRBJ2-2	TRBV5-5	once	TGTGCCAGCAGCATAGGGACAGGCCCCACCGGGGAGCTGTTTTTT	CASSIGTGPTGELFF
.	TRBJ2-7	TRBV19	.	TGTGCCAGTAGTATGGGATGGGCTTACGAGCAGTACTTC	CASSMGWAYEQYF
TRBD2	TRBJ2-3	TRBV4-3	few	TGCGCCAGCAGCCCCCTGTGGTTAGCGGGGAGCACAGATACGCAGTATTTT	CASSPLWLAGSTDTQYF
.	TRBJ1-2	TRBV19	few	TGTGCCAGTAGTTCGCGCGTAGTCTATGGCTACACCTTC	CASSSRVVYGYTF
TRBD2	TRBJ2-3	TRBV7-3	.	TGTGCCAGCAGCGATAGCGGGGGGGCCGGTGATACGCAGTATTTT	CASSDSGGAGDTQYF
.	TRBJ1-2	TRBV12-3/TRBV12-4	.	TGTGCCACCCACCATGGCTACACCTTC	CATHHGYTF
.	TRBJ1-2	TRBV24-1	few	TGTGCCACCAGTGCCCGAAGTAACTATGGCTACACCTTC	CATSARSNYGYTF
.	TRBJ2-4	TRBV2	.	TGTGCCAGCCACGCGGATGTAGCCAAAAACATTCAGTACTTC	CASHADVAKNIQYF
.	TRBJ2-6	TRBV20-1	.	TGCAGTGCTAGAGAAAACACTGGGGCCAACGTCCTGACTTTC	CSARENTGANVLTF
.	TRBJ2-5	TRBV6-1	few	TGTGCCAGCAGTGAATCAGGGTACGGGGGAGAGACCCAGTACTTC	CASSESGYGGETQYF
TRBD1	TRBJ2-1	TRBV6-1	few	TGTGCCAGCAGTTCCGGACAGGGTAGATACAATGAGCAGTTCTTC	CASSSGQGRYNEQFF
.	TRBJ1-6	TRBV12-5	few	TGTGCTAGTGGTTTGGATCGCCAGGCTCAATCACCCCTCCACTTT	CASGLDRQAQSPLHF
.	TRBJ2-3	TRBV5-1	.	TGCGCCAGCAGCTTGGAAGGGATTGACACAGATACGCAGTATTTT	CASSLEGIDTDTQYF
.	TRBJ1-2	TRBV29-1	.	TGCAGCGTTGATCGGGAGAACTATGGCTACACCTTC	CSVDRENYGYTF
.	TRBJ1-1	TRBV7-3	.	TGTGCCAGCAGCCCCTCACCGGGGATGAACACTGAAGCTTTCTTT	CASSPSPGMNTEAFF
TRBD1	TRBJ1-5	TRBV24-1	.	TGTGCCACCAGTGATTTGCAGATTGGGACAGGGGTGCCAAATCAGCCCCAGCATTTT	CATSDLQIGTGVPNQPQHF
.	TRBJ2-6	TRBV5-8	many	TGTGCCAGCAGCTTGGTAGGAGGGCGGGCTGGGGCCAACGTCCTGACTTTC	CASSLVGGRAGANVLTF
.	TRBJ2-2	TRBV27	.	TGTGCCAGCAGTTTCGTCAGTTCCATAGGCACCGGGGAGCTGTTTTTT	CASSFVSSIGTGELFF
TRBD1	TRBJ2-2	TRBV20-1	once	TGCAGTGCTATCTCTCGGACAGGGGAAAACACCGGGGAGCTGTTTTTT	CSAISRTGENTGELFF
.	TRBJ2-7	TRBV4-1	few	TGCGCCAGCAGCCATCCCGGGCTGTTCTACGAGCAGTACTTC	CASSHPGLFYEQYF
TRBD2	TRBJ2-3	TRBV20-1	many	TGCAGTGCTAGAGGACTAGCGGGGGGGCCCGATACGCAGTATTTT	CSARGLAGGPDTQYF
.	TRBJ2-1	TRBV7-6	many	TGTGCCAGCAGCTTAGTTGGCGGGGGCGGTTACAATGAGCAGTTCTTC	CASSLVGGGGYNEQFF
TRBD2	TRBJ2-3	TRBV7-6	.	TGTGCCGGCAGCCCCAGACTAGCGGGGGTAGGAGATACGCAGTATTTT	CAGSPRLAGVGDTQYF
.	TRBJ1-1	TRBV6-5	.	TGTGCCAGCAGTTACCGATGGGGGAAGGGCGTAGCTTTCTTT	CASSYRWGKGVAFF
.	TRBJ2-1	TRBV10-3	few	TGTGCCATCAGTGAGTCGGTAAATGAGCAGTTCTTC	CAISESVNEQFF
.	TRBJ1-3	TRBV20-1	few	TGCAGTGCCCCCGCAGGGAGAAACACCATATATTTT	CSAPAGRNTIYF
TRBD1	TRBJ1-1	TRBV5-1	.	TGCGCCAGCAGCTCTGGACAGGGTTTGGTCACTGAAGCTTTCTTT	CASSSGQGLVTEAFF
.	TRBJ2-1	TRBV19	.	TGTGCCAGTAGTGCCCCCCCGGTCCCTCTTTCGTACAATGAGCAGTTCTTC	CASSAPPVPLSYNEQFF
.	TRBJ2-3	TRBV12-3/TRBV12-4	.	TGTGCCAGCAGTTTGGAAGGGTTTCCTTCAGATACGCAGTATTTT	CASSLEGFPSDTQYF
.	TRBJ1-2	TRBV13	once	TGTGCCAGCAGCCCACAGGGATCCGGCATCTACTATGGCTACACCTTC	CASSPQGSGIYYGYTF
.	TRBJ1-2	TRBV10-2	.	TGCGCCAGCAGTGATAGTTGGGCAGGCGCTCCATATGGCTACACCTTC	CASSDSWAGAPYGYTF
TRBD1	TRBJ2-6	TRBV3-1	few	TGTGCCAGCAGCCAATACACAGGGGGCGCTGGGGCCAACGTCCTGACTTTC	CASSQYTGGAGANVLTF
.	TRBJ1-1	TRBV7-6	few	TGTGCCAGCAGCCCACAGGGCGGCACCAACACTGAAGCTTTCTTT	CASSPQGGTNTEAFF
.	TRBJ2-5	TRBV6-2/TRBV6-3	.	TGTGCCAGCAGTTACGTGGCAGGCAGACAAGAGACCCAGTACTTC	CASSYVAGRQETQYF
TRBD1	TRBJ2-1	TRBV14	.	TGTGCCAGCAGCCAAAGGGGGCCGTCCTACAATGAGCAGTTCTTC	CASSQRGPSYNEQFF
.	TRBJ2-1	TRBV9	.	TGTGCCAGCAGCGTAGTCCGAGGGGGGCCAGCCCACAATGAGCAGTTCTTC	CASSVVRGGPAHNEQFF
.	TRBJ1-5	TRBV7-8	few	TGTGCCAGCAGCTTAAGGACATTTGGCAATCAGCCCCAGCATTTT	CASSLRTFGNQPQHF
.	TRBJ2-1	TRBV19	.	TGTGCCAGCCGGGACCCAGGGCTAGGCAATGAGCAGTTCTTC	CASRDPGLGNEQFF
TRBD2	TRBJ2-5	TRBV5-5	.	TGTGCCAGCAGCCCCTGGGCTAGCGGCCAAGAGACCCAGTACTTC	CASSPWASGQETQYF
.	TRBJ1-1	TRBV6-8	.	TGTGCCAGCAGTTACGGGGTCCCTAGGAACACTGAAGCTTTCTTT	CASSYGVPRNTEAFF
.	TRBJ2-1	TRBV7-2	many	TGTGCCAGCAGCTTTAACAGGGTGAATGAGCAGTTCTTC	CASSFNRVNEQFF
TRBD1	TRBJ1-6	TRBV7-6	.	TGTGCCAGCAGCTTAGCGTTAGGCAGGGGGCTTAGTAATTCACCCCTCCACTTT	CASSLALGRGLSNSPLHF
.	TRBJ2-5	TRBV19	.	TGTGCCACCACGCTAGTAGTGGATGGAGTTTGGACCCAGTACTTC	CATTLVVDGVWTQYF